The 17 T cell receptor beta chains reported below all come from one sample, sequenced in a study of monozygotic twins with inflammatory bowel disease. TCRdb derives one entry per CDR3 protein from the 5' RACE reads, leaving out DNA. The table lists approximately 330,000 distinct CDR3 sequences, with over 2% in the top ten. Source material: blood. The receptors shown here come from a human donor with ulcerative colitis or Crohn's disease, or a healthy co-twin of an affected twin (not recorded which).

This chain joins TRBV24-1 and TRBJ1-5; the D call of TRBD1 rests on TCRdb alone, since no DNA is present to check it. The germline gives CDR1 KGHDR, CDR2 SFDVKD. The CDR3 spans 15 residues. The CDR3 protein is CATSRAGDSNQPQHF.

The V call is TRBV19, the J call TRBJ2-7; TCRdb indicates TRBD1, and absent DNA this call remains unverified. Per germline, CDR1 LNHDA and CDR2 SQIVND (reference sequence). This CDR3 region has 13 residues. CDR3: CASSMGPAREQYF.

The chain combines TRBV6-2 or TRBV6-3 with TRBJ1-2; TCRdb selects TRBD1, and the lack of DNA leaves this call unchecked. The V gene's germline CDR1 is MNHEY and CDR2 SVGEGT. The CDR3 loop spans 14 amino acids. The CDR3 loop is CASTTEPPGYGYTF.

The genes are TRBV5-6 and TRBJ2-5; the TCRdb D gene call, TRBD1, has no DNA to confirm it. This CDR3 comprises 14 residues. Germline V CDR1 and CDR2: SGHDT, YYEEEE. This CDR3 is CASSWGTGTETQYF. Full variable domain (rest looked up from reference TRBV5-6 and TRBJ2-5): DAGVTQSPTHLIKTRGQQVTLRCSPKSGHDTVSWYQQALGQGPQFIFQYYEEEERQRGNFPDRFSGHQFPNYSSELNVNALLLGDSALYLCASSWGTGTETQYFGPGTRLLVL.

This chain joins TRBV20-1 and TRBJ1-2; the D call from TCRdb, TRBD1, cannot be confirmed without DNA. Germline values: CDR1 DFQATT, CDR2 SNEGSKA (reference sequence). This CDR3 contains 16 residues. The CDR3 spells CSARIRTGVPYYGYTF.

The chain carries TRBV12-3 or TRBV12-4 and TRBJ1-4; TCRdb designates TRBD1, a call that cannot be tested without DNA. The CDR3 runs 14 residues. The CDR3 loop is CASSLTGLGEKLFF.

The chain is built from TRBV12-3 or TRBV12-4 and TRBJ2-6; TCRdb designates TRBD1, a call that cannot be tested without DNA. This CDR3 region has 16 residues. CDR3 sequence reads: CASSSVQSVWANVLTF.

The rearrangement uses TRBV7-8 and TRBJ1-1; the D call from TCRdb, TRBD1, cannot be confirmed without DNA. The length of the CDR3 is 14 residues. The germline V gene encodes CDR1 SGHVS and CDR2 FQNEAQ. Here the CDR3 reads CASSPPGGNTEAFF.

The chain is built from TRBV11-3 and TRBJ2-1. The germline V gene encodes CDR1 SGHNT and CDR2 YENEEA. The CDR3 sequence is 15 residues long. The CDR3: CASSPRVADYNEQFF.

The chain uses TRBV28 and TRBJ1-2; TCRdb returns TRBD1, unconfirmable since there is no DNA. Germline CDR1 MDHEN, CDR2 SYDVKM. This CDR3 has 13 amino acids. The CDR3 spells CASRPGQDYGYTF.

V usage is TRBV9 and J usage is TRBJ2-3. The CDR3 contains 15 residues. CDR1 and CDR2 (germline): SGDLS, YYNGEE. The chain's CDR3 is CASSVLPDRTDTQYF.

V is TRBV29-1 and J is TRBJ2-7; as DNA is missing, the TRBD1 call by TCRdb cannot be tested. Germline V gene lookup returns CDR1 SQVTM and CDR2 ANQGSEA. There are 14 residues in the CDR3. CDR3: CSPTPGQGIYEQYF.

The chain couples TRBV5-1 to TRBJ2-3; TCRdb calls TRBD1, which cannot be checked without DNA. Germline V CDR1 and CDR2: SGHRS, YFSETQ. The CDR3 has 16 residues. This chain's CDR3 is CASSSGQVALTDTQYF.

V gene TRBV10-3 combines with J gene TRBJ2-3; no DNA is available, so the TRBD1 call from TCRdb remains unchecked. The CDR3 loop spans 14 amino acids. Germline V gives CDR1 ENHRY, CDR2 SYGVKD. The CDR3 sequence is CAISRGTPTDTQYF.

V usage is TRBV28 and J usage is TRBJ2-1; no DNA is available, so the TRBD2 call from TCRdb remains unchecked. CDR3 length: 13 amino acids. CDR1 and CDR2 (germline): MDHEN, SYDVKM. CDR3: CASITRAYNEQFF.

This sequence joins TRBV20-1 and TRBJ1-2. Germline assignment: CDR1 DFQATT and CDR2 SNEGSKA (reference sequence). The CDR3 is made up of 14 amino acids. The CDR3 loop reads CSATYPAGLYGYTF.

This chain joins TRBV5-1 and TRBJ2-1. Per the germline V gene, CDR1 is SGHRS and CDR2 is YFSETQ. CDR3 length: 14 amino acids. CDR3 residues: CASSSGRIYNEQFF.